Listed below are T cell receptor beta chains from one sample, sequenced in a study of blood T cell repertoires in COVID-19. Here immunoSEQ multiplex PCR was the method, and the copy in TCRdb shows in-frame clones only, minus some. The sample lists around 230,000 clones, about 87% occurring once. The sample taken for sequencing was PBMCs or T cells enriched from blood (not recorded which). These receptors all come from a young man with acute COVID-19. CDR3s include the opening cysteine and the closing phenylalanine or tryptophan. A D gene is named only where the DNA matches it firmly. The size entry is marked missing in some rows and otherwise reads once, few, many or a size class.

clone_size	v_call	j_call	d_call	cdr3_aa	cdr3_nt
.	TRBV7-2	TRBJ2-7	.	CASSSPLRFYEQYF	TGTGCCAGCAGCTCCCCCCTCCGTTTCTACGAGCAGTACTTC
.	TRBV29-1	TRBJ2-1	.	CSVASGNEQFF	TGCAGCGTTGCCAGCGGCAATGAGCAGTTCTTC
.	TRBV7-9	TRBJ2-1	.	CASSLAEDSNNEQFF	TGTGCCAGCAGCTTAGCCGAGGACTCCAACAATGAGCAGTTCTTC
.	TRBV18	TRBJ2-1	TRBD1	CASSPGTGLYNEQFF	TGTGCCAGCTCACCCGGGACAGGGCTGTACAATGAGCAGTTCTTC
.	TRBV28	TRBJ2-3	TRBD2	CASTLLAGHLDTQYF	TGTGCCAGCACCCTACTAGCGGGACACCTAGATACGCAGTATTTT
.	TRBV15	TRBJ2-1	TRBD1	CATSGGGQGASSAYNEQFF	TGTGCCACCAGCGGAGGGGGACAGGGGGCTTCTAGCGCATACAATGAGCAGTTCTTC
.	TRBV6-6	TRBJ2-7	TRBD1	CATSPGTGREQYF	TGTGCCACTTCCCCCGGGACAGGGCGCGAGCAGTACTTC
.	TRBV6-1	TRBJ1-1	.	CASSDRALMNTEAFF	TGTGCCAGCAGTGACAGGGCCCTGATGAACACTGAAGCTTTCTTT
.	TRBV6-2/TRBV6-3	TRBJ2-7	.	CASSRRDMDEQYF	TGTGCCAGCAGTCGCCGGGACATGGACGAGCAGTACTTC
.	TRBV30	TRBJ1-1	TRBD1	CAWSSGGLMNTEAFF	TGTGCCTGGAGTTCAGGGGGCCTCATGAACACTGAAGCTTTCTTT
.	TRBV18	TRBJ2-5	TRBD2	CASSRSNSGSQETQYF	TGTGCCAGCTCACGTTCCAATAGCGGGAGTCAAGAGACCCAGTACTTC
.	TRBV9	TRBJ1-1	.	CASSVGREDTEAFF	TGTGCCAGCAGCGTAGGGCGGGAGGACACTGAAGCTTTCTTT
.	TRBV12-2	TRBJ2-5	.	CASRTQTGTEKETQYF	TGTGCAAGTCGCACCCAGACCGGGACAGAGAAAGAGACCCAGTACTTC
.	TRBV6-7	TRBJ2-2	TRBD1	CASSSGQGEGGELFF	TGTGCCAGCAGTTCCGGACAGGGGGAGGGCGGGGAGCTGTTTTTT
few	TRBV28	TRBJ2-5	.	CASSLSTETQYF	TGTGCCAGCAGTTTATCTACGGAGACCCAGTACTTC
few	TRBV10-2	TRBJ2-4	.	CANHPVRVAKNIQYF	TGCGCCAACCATCCGGTCAGGGTAGCCAAAAACATTCAGTACTTC
.	TRBV9	TRBJ2-5	TRBD1	CASSSETGVETQYF	TGTGCCAGCAGCTCAGAGACAGGGGTCGAGACCCAGTACTTC
.	TRBV10-2	TRBJ2-7	.	CASRQSVSYEQYF	TGCGCCAGCAGACAAAGCGTCTCCTACGAGCAGTACTTC
.	TRBV2	TRBJ1-6	.	CASSGDPGSSPLHF	TGTGCCAGTAGCGGGGACCCAGGGAGCTCACCCCTCCACTTT
.	TRBV5-1	TRBJ1-2	TRBD1	CASSRDRDGYGYTF	TGCGCCAGCAGCCGGGACAGGGACGGCTATGGCTACACCTTC
.	TRBV6-5	TRBJ2-1	TRBD2	CASRATSGFYNEQFF	TGTGCCAGCAGGGCGACTAGCGGGTTCTACAATGAGCAGTTCTTC
.	TRBV28	TRBJ1-2	.	CASSSQPGAEGYTF	TGTGCCAGCTCATCACAGCCAGGGGCGGAGGGCTACACCTTC
few	TRBV7-8	TRBJ2-1	TRBD2	CASSRSGSNEQFF	TGTGCCAGCAGCCGGAGCGGGAGCAATGAGCAGTTCTTC
.	TRBV6-5	TRBJ1-3	.	CASRAQGLSGNTIYF	TGTGCCAGCAGGGCCCAGGGACTCTCTGGAAACACCATATATTTT
.	TRBV4-2	TRBJ2-7	TRBD2	CASSQDRVRGSGSYEQYF	TGTGCCAGCAGCCAAGATCGGGTCCGCGGGAGTGGCTCCTACGAGCAGTACTTC